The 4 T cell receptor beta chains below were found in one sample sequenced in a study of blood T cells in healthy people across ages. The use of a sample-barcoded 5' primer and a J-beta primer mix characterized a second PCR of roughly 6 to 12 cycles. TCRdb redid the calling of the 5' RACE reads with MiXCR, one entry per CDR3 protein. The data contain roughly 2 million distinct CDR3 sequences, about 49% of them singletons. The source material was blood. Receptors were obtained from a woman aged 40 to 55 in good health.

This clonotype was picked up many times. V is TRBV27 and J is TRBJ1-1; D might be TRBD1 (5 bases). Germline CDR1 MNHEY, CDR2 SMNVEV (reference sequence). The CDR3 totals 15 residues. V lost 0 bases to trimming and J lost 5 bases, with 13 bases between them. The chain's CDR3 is CASSLSSRGLTEAFF. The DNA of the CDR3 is TGTGCCAGCAGTTTATCGAGTAGGGGTCTTACTGAAGCTTTCTTT.

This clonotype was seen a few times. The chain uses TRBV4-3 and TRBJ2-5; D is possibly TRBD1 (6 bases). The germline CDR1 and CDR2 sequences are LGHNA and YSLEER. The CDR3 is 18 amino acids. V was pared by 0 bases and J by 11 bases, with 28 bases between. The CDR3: CASSQDALRQGFLNEQYF. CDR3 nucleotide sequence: TGCGCCAGCAGCCAAGACGCACTCAGGCAGGGGTTCCTCAATGAGCAGTACTTC.

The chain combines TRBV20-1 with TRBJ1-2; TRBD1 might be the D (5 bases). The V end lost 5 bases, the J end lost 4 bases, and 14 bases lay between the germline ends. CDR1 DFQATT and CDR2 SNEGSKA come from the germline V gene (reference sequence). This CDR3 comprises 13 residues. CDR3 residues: CSALWDASYGYTF. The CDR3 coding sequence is TGCAGTGCTTTATGGGACGCTTCCTATGGCTACACCTTC.

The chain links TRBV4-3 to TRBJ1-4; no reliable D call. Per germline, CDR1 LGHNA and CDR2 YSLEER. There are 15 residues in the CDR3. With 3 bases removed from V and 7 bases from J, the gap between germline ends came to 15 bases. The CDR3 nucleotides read TGCGCCAGCAGCCAGGAAACGGGATCGGGTGAAAAACTGTTTTTT. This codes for CASSQETGSGEKLFF.